What follows is one T cell receptor (beta chain) and its context. Its antigen is not known. These data are taken from a study of T cell clonotyping in hematopoietic cell transplantation. Study background: Cytoreduction preceded collection of pretransplant recipient samples. General observations from the study: Higher Inverse Simpson Index values in graft donor and pretransplant recipient predicted broader posttransplant TCR diversity. Recipient TCR diversity dropped after transplant; expanded clonotypes rose from day 30 to 180.

Time point of the sample: recipient sample about 28 days before transplant, after cytoreduction. TCRdb's copy holds only in-frame clones and misses some; the assay was immunoSEQ multiplex PCR. The sample has around 19,000 clones, around 77% seen once. The CDR3 consists of 13 residues. CDR1 and CDR2 (germline): SSHAT, FNYEAQ (reference sequence). Trimming stripped 3 bases from V and 6 bases from J, with 12 bases between. The chain uses TRBV7-7 and TRBJ2-7; D gene ambiguous. Source: peripheral blood mononuclear cells, taken before stem cell transplant. The sequence came from a man in his sixties with acute myeloid leukemia. Some clones in this sample may be carry-over from other donors' samples. CDR3 loop: CASSLAERSEQYF. The CDR3 DNA sequence: TGTGCCAGCAGCTTGGCAGAGAGATCCGAGCAGTACTTC. Using reference TRBV7-7 and TRBJ2-7 for the parts outside the CDR3, the full variable domain is GAGVSQSPRYKVTKRGQDVTLRCDPISSHATLYWYQQALGQGPEFLTYFNYEAQPDKSGLPSDRFSAERPEGSISTLTIQRTEQRDSAMYRCASSLAERSEQYFGPGTRLTVT.